This T cell receptor beta chain was observed in a study of T-cell memory formation after mild COVID-19. Trimming took off 6 bases at V and 4 bases at J, with 18 bases between the two ends. CDR1 SGHDT and CDR2 YYEEEE come from the germline V gene. CDR3 size: 15 residues. TCRdb independently ran MiXCR on the 5' RACE reads; one entry per CDR3 protein. The sample contains roughly 280,000 distinct CDR3 sequences, roughly 8.2% of which appear only once. This clonotype turned up a few times. As yet, its antigen is unknown. Study-level findings and limits: Clones that contracted from day 15 to 85 had balanced CD4/CD8; later expanders were CD4+ biased.

The chain uses TRBV5-6 and TRBJ2-3, with D possibly matching TRBD1 (5 bases). The receptor comes from a man between 18 and 35 years old who had mild COVID-19 (a few samples of this study predate the infection). Cell type and time point are not known. The specimen was PBMCs or a T cell subset sorted from them (not recorded which). The CDR3 region is CASTSSKGQADTQYF. The CDR3 DNA reads as TGTGCCAGCACTTCCTCCAAGGGGCAGGCAGATACGCAGTATTTT.